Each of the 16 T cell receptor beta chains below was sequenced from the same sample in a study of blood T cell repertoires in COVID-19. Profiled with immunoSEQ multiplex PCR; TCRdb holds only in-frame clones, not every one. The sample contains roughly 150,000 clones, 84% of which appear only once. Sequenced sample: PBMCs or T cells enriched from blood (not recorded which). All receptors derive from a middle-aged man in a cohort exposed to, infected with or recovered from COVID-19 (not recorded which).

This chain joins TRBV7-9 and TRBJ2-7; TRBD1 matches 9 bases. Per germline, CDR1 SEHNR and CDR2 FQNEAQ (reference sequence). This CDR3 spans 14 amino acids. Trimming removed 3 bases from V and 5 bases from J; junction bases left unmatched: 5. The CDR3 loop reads CASSLGQGMDEQYF. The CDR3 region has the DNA TGTGCCAGCAGCTTGGGACAGGGAATGGACGAGCAGTACTTC.

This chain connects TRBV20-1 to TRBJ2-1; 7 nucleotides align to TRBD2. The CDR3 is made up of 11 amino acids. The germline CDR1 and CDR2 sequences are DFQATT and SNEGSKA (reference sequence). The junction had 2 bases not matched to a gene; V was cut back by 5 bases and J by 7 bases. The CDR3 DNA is TGCAGTGCTCATAGCGGGAATGAGCAGTTCTTC. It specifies CSAHSGNEQFF.

The CDR3 sequence: CASSIEGGRAYTEAFF. In DNA form, the CDR3 reads TGTGCCAGTAGTATAGAGGGGGGACGGGCCTACACTGAAGCTTTCTTT. The V call is TRBV19, the J call TRBJ1-1, with TRBD1 as a possible D gene (5 bases). Germline lookup yields CDR1 LNHDA and CDR2 SQIVND (reference sequence). V lost 0 bases and J lost 3, with 14 bases in between. The CDR3 extends over 16 amino acids.

The DNA of the CDR3 is TGCAGCGCGGGTCTCACCGGGGAGCTGTTTTTT. Translating gives CSAGLTGELFF. The gene calls are TRBV29-1 and TRBJ2-2; D uncertain. Germline CDR1 SQVTM, CDR2 ANQGSEA. There are 11 residues in the CDR3. V shed 7 bases and J shed 4 bases, with 7 bases lying between them.

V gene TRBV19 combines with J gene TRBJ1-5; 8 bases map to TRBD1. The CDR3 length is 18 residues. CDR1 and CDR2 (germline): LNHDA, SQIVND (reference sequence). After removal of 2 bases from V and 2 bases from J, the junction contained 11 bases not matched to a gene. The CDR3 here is CASSILSGTGSGNQPQHF. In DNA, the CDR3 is TGTGCCAGTAGTATATTGAGTGGGACAGGCTCTGGCAATCAGCCCCAGCATTTT.

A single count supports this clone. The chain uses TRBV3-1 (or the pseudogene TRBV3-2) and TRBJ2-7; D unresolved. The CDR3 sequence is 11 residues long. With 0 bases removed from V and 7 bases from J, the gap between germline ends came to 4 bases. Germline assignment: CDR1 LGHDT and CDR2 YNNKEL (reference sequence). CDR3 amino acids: CASSQDREQYF. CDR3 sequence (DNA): TGTGCCAGCAGCCAAGATCGGGAGCAGTACTTC.

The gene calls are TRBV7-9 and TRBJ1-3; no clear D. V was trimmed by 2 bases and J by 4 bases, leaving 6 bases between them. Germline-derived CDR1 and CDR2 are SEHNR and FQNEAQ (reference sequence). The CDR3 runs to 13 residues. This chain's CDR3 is CASSLMAGNTIYF. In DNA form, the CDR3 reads TGTGCCAGCAGCTTAATGGCCGGAAACACCATATATTTT.

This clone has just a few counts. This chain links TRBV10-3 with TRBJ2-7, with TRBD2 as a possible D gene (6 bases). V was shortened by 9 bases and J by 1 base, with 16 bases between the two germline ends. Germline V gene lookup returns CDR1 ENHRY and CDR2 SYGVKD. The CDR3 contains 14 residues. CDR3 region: CAIGAAGSSYEQYF. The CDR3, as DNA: TGTGCCATAGGGGCGGCGGGATCGTCCTACGAGCAGTACTTC.

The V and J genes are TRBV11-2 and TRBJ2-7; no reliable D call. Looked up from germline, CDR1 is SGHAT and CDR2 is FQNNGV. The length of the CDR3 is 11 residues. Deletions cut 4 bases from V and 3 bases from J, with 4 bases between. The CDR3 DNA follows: TGTGCCAGCAGCTCTAACTACGAGCAGTACTTC. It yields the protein CASSSNYEQYF.

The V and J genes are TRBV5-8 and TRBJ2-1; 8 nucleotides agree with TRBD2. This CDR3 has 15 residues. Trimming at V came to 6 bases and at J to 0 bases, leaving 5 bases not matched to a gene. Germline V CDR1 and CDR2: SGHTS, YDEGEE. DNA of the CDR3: TGTGCCAGCAACTCCGGGGGGGCCTCCTACAATGAGCAGTTCTTC. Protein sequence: CASNSGGASYNEQFF.

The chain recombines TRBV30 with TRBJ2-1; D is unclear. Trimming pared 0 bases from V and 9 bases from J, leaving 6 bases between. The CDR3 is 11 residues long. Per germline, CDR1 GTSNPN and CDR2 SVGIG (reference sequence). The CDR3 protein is CAWSVLVEQFF. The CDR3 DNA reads TGTGCCTGGAGTGTACTGGTTGAGCAGTTCTTC.

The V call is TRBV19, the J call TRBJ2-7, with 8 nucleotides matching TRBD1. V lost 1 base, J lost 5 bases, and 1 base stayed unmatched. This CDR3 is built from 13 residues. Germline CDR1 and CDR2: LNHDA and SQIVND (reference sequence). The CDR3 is CASSIGTGNEQYF. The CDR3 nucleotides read TGTGCCAGTAGTATAGGGACAGGGAACGAGCAGTACTTC.

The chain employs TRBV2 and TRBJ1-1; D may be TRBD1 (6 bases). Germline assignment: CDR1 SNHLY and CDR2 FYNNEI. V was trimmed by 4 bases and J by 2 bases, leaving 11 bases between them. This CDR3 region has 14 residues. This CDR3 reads CASSAIQGNTEAFF. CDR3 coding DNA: TGTGCCAGCAGTGCAATACAGGGTAACACTGAAGCTTTCTTT.

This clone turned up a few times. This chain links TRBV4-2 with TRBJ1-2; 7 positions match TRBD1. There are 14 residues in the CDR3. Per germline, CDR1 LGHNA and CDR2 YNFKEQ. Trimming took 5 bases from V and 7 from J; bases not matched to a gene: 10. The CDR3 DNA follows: TGTGCCAGCAGCGAAACGACAGGGCTGGGTGGCTACACCTTC. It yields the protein CASSETTGLGGYTF.

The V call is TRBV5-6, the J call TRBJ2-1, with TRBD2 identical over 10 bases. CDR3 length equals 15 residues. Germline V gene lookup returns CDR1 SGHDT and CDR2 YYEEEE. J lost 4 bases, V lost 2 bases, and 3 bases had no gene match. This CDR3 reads CASSFGTSAYNEQFF. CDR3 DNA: TGTGCCAGCAGCTTCGGGACTAGCGCATACAATGAGCAGTTCTTC. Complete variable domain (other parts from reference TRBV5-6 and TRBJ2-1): DAGVTQSPTHLIKTRGQQVTLRCSPKSGHDTVSWYQQALGQGPQFIFQYYEEEERQRGNFPDRFSGHQFPNYSSELNVNALLLGDSALYLCASSFGTSAYNEQFFGPGTRLTVL.

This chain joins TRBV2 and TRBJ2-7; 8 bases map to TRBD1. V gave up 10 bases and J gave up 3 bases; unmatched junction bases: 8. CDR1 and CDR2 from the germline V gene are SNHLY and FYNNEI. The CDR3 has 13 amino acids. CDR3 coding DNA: TGTGCCACCGGACAGGGAGGTAGCTACGAGCAGTACTTC. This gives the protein CATGQGGSYEQYF.